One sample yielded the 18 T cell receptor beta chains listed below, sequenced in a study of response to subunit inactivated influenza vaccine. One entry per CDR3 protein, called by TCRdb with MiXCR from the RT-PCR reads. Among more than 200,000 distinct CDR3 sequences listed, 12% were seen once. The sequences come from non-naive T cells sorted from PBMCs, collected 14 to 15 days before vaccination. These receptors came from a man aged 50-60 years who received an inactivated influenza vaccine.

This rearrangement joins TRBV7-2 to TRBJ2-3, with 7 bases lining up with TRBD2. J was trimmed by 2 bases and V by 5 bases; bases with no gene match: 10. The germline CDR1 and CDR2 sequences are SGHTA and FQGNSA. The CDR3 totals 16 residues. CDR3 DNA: TGTGCCAGCAGCCTTATGGGCGGGGGTAACACAGATACGCAGTATTTT. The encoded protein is CASSLMGGGNTDTQYF.

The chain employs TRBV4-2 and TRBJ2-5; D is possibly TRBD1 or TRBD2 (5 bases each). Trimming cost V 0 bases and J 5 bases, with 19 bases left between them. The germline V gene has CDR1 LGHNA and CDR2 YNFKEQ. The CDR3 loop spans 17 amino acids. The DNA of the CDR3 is TGTGCCAGCAGCCAAGATGCCCACTCAGGGAGAGAGGAGACCCAGTACTTC. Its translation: CASSQDAHSGREETQYF.

The CDR3 DNA is TGTGCCTGGGGGGGGTGGCTAGCGGGAACAGATACGCAGTATTTT. Translating it yields CAWGGWLAGTDTQYF. This chain connects TRBV30 to TRBJ2-3; TRBD2 aligns across 9 bases. The CDR3 extends over 15 amino acids. With 5 bases clipped from V and 3 bases from J, the junction kept 9 bases outside the gene matches. Germline loops: CDR1 GTSNPN, CDR2 SVGIG (reference sequence).

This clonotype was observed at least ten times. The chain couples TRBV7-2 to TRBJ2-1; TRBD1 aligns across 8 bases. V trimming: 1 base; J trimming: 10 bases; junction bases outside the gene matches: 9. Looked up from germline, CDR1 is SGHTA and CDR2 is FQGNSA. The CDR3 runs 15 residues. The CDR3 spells CASSLGTGSVGEQFF. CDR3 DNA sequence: TGTGCCAGCAGCTTAGGGACAGGGTCGGTCGGGGAGCAGTTCTTC.

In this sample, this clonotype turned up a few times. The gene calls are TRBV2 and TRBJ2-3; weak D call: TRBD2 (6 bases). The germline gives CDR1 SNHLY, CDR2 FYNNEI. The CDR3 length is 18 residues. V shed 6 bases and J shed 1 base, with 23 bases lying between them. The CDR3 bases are TGTGCCAGCAGCGCATCACTTACTAGCCTTCTCCGCACAGATACGCAGTATTTT. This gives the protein CASSASLTSLLRTDTQYF.

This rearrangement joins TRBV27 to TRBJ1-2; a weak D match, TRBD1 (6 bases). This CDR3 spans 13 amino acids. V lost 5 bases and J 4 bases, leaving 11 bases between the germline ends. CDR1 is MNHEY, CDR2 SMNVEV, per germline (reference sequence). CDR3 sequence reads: CASSQQGLYGYTF. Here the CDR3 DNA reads TGTGCCAGCAGTCAACAGGGCCTCTATGGCTACACCTTC.

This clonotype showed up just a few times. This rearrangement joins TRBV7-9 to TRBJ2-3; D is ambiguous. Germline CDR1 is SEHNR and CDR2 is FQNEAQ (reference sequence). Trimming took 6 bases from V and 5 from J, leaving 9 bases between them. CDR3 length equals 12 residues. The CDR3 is CASRWAGDTQYF. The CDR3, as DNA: TGTGCCAGCAGGTGGGCTGGAGATACGCAGTATTTT.

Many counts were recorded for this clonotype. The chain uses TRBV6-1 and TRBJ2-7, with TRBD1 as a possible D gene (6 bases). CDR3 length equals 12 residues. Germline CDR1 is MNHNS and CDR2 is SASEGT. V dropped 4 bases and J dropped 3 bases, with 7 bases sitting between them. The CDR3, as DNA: TGTGCCAGCAGTGGGGACAACTACGAGCAGTACTTC. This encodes CASSGDNYEQYF.

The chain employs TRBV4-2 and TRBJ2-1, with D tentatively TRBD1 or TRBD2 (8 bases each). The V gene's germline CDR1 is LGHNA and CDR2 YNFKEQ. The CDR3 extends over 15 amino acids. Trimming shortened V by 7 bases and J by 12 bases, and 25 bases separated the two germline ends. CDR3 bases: TGTGCCAGCACCCCCGGGACAGGCCGCCGGGGGGGGCAGTTCTTC. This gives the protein CASTPGTGRRGGQFF.

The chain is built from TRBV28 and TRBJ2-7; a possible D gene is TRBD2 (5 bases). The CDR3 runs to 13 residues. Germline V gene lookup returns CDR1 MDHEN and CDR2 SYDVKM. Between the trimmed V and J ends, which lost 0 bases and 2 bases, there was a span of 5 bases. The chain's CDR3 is CASSLWRAYEQYF. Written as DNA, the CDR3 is TGTGCCAGCAGTTTATGGAGGGCCTACGAGCAGTACTTC.

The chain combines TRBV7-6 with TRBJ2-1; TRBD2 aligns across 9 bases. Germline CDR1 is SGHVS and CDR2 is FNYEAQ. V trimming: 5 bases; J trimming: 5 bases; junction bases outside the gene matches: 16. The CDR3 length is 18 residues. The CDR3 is CASSPAIGTSPRDNEQFF. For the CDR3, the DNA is TGTGCCAGCAGCCCGGCAATTGGGACTAGCCCGCGGGACAATGAGCAGTTCTTC.

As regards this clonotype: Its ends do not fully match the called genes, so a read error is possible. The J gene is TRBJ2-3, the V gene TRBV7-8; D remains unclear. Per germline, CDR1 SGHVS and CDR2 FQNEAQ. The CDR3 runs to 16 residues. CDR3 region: CACSLHHTESTDTQYF. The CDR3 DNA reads TGTGCCTGCAGCTTACATCACACGGAATCCACAGATACGCAGTATTTT.

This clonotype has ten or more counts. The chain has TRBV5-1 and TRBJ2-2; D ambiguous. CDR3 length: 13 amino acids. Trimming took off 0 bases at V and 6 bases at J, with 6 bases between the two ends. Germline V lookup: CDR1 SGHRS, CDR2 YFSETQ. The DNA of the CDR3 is TGCGCCAGCAGCTTGGACACTCCCGGGGAGCTGTTTTTT. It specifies CASSLDTPGELFF.

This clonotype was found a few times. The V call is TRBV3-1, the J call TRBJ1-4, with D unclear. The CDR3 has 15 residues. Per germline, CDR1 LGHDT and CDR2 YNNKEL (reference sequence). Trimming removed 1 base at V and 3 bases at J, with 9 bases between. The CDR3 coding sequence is TGTGCCAGCAGCCAAGGGTTAGTGGCTAATGAAAAACTGTTTTTT. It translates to CASSQGLVANEKLFF.

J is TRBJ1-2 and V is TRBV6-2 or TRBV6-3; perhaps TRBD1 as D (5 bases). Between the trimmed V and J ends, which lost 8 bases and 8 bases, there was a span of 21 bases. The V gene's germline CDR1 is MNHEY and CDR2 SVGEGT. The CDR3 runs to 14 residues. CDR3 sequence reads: CASGSDSRMYGYTF. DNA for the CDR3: TGTGCCAGCGGTTCTGACAGTAGGATGTACGGCTACACCTTC.

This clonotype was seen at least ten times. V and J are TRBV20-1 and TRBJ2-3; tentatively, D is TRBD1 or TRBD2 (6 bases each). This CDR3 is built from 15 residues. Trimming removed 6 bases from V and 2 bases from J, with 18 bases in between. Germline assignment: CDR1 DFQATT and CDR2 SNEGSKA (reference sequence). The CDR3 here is CSAGGGGVFTDTQYF. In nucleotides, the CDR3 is TGCAGTGCCGGCGGAGGGGGAGTTTTCACAGATACGCAGTATTTT.

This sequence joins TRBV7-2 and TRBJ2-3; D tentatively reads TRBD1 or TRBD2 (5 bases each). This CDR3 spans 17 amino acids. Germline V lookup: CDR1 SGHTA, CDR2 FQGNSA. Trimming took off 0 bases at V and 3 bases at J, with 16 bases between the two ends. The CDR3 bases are TGTGCCAGCAGCTTAGCGGGAGTAGGGACGAGGACAGATACGCAGTATTTT. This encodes CASSLAGVGTRTDTQYF.

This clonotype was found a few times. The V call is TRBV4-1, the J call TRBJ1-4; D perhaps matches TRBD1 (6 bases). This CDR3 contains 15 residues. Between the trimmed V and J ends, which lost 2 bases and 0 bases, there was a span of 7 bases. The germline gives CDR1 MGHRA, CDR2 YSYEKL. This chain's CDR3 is CASSQTGTTNEKLFF. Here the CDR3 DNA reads TGCGCCAGCAGCCAAACAGGGACAACTAATGAAAAACTGTTTTTT.